This T cell receptor (beta chain) was sequenced during a study of T cell clones after liver transplantation. Across the study: Apart from a few HCV-positive recipients, transplants were for non-autoimmune, non-viral reasons.

Assay: immunoSEQ multiplex PCR; the TCRdb copy retains only in-frame clones and omits some. Among approximately 6,100 clones, roughly 80% were seen once, and the ten largest hold just over 35%. V trimming: 4 bases; J trimming: 0 bases; junction bases outside the gene matches: 0. CDR1 is KGHSY and CDR2 is FQNENV in the germline V gene. The CDR3 has 13 residues. The TCR sequence derives from a human donor who received a liver transplant. Here the sequenced sample was CD8+ T cells from blood, taken before liver transplant. The chain joins TRBV16 to TRBJ2-7; 7 bases are a match to TRBD1. CDR3 DNA: TGTGCCAGCAGCCCAGGGGGCTCCTACGAGCAGTACTTC. Amino acid sequence: CASSPGGSYEQYF.